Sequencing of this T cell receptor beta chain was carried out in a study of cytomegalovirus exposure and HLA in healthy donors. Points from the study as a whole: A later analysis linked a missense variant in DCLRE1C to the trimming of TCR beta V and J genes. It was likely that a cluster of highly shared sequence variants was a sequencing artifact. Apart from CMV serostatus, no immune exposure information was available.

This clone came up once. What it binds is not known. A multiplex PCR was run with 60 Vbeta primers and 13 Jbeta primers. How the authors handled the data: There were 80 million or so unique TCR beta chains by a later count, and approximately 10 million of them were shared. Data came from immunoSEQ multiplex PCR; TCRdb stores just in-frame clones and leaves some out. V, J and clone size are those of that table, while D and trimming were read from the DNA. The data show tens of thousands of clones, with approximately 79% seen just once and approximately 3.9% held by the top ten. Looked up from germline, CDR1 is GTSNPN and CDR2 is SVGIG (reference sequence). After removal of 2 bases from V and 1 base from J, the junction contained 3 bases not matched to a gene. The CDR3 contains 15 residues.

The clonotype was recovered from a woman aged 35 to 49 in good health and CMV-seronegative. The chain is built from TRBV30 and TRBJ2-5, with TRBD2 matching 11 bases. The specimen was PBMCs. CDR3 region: CAWSLSGGAQETQYF. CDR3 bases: TGTGCCTGGAGTCTTAGCGGGGGGGCCCAAGAGACCCAGTACTTC.